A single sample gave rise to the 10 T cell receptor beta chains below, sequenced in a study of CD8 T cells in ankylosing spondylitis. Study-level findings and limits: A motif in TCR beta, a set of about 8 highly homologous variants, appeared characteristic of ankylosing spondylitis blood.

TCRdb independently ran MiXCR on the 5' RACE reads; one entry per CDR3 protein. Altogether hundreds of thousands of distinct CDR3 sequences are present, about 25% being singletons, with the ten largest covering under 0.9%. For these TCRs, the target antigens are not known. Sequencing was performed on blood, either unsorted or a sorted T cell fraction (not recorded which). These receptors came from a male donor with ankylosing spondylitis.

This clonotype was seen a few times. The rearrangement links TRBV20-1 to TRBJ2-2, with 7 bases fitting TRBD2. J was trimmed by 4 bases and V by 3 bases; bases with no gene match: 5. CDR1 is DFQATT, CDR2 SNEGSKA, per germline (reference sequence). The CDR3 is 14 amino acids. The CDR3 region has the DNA TGCAGTGCTAGGGGGGGGAGTATCACCGGGGAGCTGTTTTTT. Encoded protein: CSARGGSITGELFF.

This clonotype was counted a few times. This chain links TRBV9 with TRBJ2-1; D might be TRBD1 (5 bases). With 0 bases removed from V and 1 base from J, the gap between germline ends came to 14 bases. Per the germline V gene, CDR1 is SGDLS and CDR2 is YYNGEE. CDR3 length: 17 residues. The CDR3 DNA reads TGTGCCAGCAGCGTAGCTGCAGGGCAGGATTCCTACAATGAGCAGTTCTTC. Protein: CASSVAAGQDSYNEQFF.

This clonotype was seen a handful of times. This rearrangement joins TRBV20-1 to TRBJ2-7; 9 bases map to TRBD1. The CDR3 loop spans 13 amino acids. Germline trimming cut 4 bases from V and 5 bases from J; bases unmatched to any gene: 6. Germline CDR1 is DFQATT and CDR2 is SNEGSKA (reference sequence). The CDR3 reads CSATGQGPNEQYF. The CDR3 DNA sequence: TGCAGTGCTACCGGACAGGGGCCGAACGAGCAGTACTTC.

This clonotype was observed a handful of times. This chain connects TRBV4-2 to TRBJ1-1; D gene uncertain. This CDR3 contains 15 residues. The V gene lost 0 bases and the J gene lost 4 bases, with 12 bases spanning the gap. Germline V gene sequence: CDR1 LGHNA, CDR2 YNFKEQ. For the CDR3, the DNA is TGTGCCAGCAGCCAAGAGGTTCAGGTGGGCACTGAAGCTTTCTTT. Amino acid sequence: CASSQEVQVGTEAFF.

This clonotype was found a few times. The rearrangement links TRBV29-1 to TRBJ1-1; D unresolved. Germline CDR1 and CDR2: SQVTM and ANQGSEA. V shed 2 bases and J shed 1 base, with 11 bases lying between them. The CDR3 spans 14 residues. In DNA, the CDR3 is TGCAGCGTTGAATTGCGACTTACGAACACTGAAGCTTTCTTT. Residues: CSVELRLTNTEAFF. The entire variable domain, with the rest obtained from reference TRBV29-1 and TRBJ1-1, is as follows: SAVISQKPSRDICQRGTSLTIQCQVDSQVTMMFWYRQQPGQSLTLIATANQGSEATYESGFVIDKFPISRPNLTFSTLTVSNMSPEDSSIYLCSVELRLTNTEAFFGQGTRLTVV.

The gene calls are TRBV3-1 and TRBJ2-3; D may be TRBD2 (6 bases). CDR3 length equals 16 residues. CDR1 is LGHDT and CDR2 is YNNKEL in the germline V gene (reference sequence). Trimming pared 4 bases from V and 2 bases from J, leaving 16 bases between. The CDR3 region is CASSRSRAGITDTQYF. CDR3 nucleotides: TGTGCCAGCAGCCGATCTCGGGCGGGAATCACAGATACGCAGTATTTT.

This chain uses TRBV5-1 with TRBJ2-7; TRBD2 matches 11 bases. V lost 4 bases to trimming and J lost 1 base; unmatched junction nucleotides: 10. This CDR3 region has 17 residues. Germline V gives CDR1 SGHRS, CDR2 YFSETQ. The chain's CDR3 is CASSLRTGTSGSYEQYF. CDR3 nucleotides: TGCGCCAGCAGCCTAAGAACCGGGACTAGCGGATCCTACGAGCAGTACTTC.

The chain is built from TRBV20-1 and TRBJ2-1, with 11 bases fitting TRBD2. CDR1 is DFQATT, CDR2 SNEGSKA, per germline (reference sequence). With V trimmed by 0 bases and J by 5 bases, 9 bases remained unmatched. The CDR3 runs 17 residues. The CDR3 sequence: CSARDGLAGGRNNEQFF. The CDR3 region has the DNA TGCAGTGCTAGAGATGGCCTAGCGGGAGGCCGCAACAATGAGCAGTTCTTC.

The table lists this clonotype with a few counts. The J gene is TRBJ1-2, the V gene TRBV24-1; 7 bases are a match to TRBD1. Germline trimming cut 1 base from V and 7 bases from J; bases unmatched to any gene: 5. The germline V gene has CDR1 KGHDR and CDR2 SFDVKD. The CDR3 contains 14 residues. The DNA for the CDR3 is TGTGCCACCAGTGATTTTAAGGGGGCCGGTGGCTACACCTTC. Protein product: CATSDFKGAGGYTF.

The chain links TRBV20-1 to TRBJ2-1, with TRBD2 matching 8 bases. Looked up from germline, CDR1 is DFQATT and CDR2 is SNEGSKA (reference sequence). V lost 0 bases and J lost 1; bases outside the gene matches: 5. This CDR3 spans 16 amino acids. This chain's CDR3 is CSARDGAGASYNEQFF. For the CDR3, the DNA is TGCAGTGCTAGAGATGGAGCGGGAGCATCCTACAATGAGCAGTTCTTC.